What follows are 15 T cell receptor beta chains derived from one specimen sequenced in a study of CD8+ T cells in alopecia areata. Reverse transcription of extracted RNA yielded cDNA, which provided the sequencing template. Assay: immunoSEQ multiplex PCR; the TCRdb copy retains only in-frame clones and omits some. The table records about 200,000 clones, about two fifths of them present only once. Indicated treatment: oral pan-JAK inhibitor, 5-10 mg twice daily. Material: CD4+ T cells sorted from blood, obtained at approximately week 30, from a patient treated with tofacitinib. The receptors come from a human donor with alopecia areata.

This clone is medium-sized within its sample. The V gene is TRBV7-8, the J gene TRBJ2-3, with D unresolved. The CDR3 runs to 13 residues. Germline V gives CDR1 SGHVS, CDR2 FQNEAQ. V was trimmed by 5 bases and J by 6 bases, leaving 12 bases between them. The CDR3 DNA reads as TGTGCCAGCAGCCCGCCGGTAGAGGATACGCAGTATTTT. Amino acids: CASSPPVEDTQYF.

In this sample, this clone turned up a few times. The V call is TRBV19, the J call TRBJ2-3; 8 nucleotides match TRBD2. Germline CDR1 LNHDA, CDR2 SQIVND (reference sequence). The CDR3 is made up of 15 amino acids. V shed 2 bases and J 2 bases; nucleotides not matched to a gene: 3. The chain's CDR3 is CASSISGGNTDTQYF. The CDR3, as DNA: TGTGCCAGTAGTATAAGCGGGGGAAACACAGATACGCAGTATTTT. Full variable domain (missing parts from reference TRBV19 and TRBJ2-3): DGGITQSPKYLFRKEGQNVTLSCEQNLNHDAMYWYRQDPGQGLRLIYYSQIVNDFQKGDIAEGYSVSREKKESFPLTVTSAQKNPTAFYLCASSISGGNTDTQYFGPGTRLTVL.

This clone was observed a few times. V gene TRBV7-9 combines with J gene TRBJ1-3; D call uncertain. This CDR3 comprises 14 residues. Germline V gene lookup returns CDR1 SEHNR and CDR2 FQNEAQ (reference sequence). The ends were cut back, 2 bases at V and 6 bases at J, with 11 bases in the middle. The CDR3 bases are TGTGCCAGCAGCTTAACTTCTCCGCCAAACACCATATATTTT. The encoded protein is CASSLTSPPNTIYF.

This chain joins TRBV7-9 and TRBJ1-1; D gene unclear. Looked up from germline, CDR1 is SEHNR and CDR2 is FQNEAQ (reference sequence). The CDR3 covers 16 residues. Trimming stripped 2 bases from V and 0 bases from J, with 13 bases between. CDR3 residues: CASSLRGDFLNTEAFF. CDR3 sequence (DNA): TGTGCCAGCAGCTTACGTGGCGATTTCTTGAACACTGAAGCTTTCTTT. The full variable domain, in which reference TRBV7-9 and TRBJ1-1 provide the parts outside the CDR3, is DTGVSQNPRHKITKRGQNVTFRCDPISEHNRLYWYRQTLGQGPEFLTYFQNEAQLEKSRLLSDRFSAERPKGSFSTLEIQRTEQGDSAMYLCASSLRGDFLNTEAFFGQGTRLTVV.

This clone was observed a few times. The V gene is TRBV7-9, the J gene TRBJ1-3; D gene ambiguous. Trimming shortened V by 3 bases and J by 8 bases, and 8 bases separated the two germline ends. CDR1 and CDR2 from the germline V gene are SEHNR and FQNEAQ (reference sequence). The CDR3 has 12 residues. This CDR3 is CASSFSTDTIYF. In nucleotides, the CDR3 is TGTGCCAGCAGCTTTTCGACGGACACCATATATTTT.

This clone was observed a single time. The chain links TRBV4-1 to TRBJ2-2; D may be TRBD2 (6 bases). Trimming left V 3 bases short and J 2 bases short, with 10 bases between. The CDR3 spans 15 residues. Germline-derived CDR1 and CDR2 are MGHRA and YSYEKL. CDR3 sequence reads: CASSHRDFNTGELFF. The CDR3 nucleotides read TGCGCCAGCAGCCACCGGGACTTCAACACCGGGGAGCTGTTTTTT.

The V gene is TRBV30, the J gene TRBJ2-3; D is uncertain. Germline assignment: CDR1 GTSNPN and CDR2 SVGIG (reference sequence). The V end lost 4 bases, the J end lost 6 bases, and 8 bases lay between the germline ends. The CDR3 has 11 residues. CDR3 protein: CAWKPYDTQYF. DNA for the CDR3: TGTGCCTGGAAACCCTACGATACGCAGTATTTT. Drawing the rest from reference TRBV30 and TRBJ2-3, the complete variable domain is SQTIHQWPATLVQPVGSPLSLECTVEGTSNPNLYWYRQAAGRGLQLLFYSVGIGQISSEVPQNLSASRPQDRQFILSSKKLLLSDSGFYLCAWKPYDTQYFGPGTRLTVL.

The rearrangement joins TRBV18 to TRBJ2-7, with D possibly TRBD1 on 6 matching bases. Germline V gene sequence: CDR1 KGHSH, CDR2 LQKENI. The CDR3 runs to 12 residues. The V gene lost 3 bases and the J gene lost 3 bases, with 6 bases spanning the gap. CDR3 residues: CASSPDSYEQYF. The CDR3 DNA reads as TGTGCCAGCTCACCGGACAGCTACGAGCAGTACTTC.

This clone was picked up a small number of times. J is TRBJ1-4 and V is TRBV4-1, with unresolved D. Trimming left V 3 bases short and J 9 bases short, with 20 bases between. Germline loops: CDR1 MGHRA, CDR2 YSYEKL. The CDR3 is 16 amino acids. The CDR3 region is CASSQNNDFRVQKLFF. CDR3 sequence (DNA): TGCGCCAGCAGCCAGAACAATGACTTTCGGGTACAAAAACTGTTTTTT.

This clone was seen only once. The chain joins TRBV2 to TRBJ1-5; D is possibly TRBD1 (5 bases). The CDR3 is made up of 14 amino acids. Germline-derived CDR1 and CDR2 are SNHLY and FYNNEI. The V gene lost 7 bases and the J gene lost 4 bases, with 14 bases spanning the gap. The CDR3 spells CASNSGLNNQPQHF. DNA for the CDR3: TGTGCCAGCAACTCGGGACTGAATAATCAGCCCCAGCATTTT.

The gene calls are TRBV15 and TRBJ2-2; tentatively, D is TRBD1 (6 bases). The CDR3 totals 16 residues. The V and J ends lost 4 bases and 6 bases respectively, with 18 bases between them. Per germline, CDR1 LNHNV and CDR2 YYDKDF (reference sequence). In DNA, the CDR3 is TGTGCCACCAGCACCGGACCACAGGGATCGGCCGGGGAGCTGTTTTTT. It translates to CATSTGPQGSAGELFF.

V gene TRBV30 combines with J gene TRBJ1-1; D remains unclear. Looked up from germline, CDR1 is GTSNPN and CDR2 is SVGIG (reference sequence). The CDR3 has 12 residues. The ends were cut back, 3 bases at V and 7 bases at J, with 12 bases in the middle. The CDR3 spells CAWRYSVSEAFF. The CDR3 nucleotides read TGTGCCTGGAGGTATTCGGTCAGTGAAGCTTTCTTT.

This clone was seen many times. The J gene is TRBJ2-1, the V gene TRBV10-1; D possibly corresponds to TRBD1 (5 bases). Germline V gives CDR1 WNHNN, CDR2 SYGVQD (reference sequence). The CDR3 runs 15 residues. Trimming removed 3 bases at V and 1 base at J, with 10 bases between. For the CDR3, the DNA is TGCGCCAGCAGTGAAGGTAGGGGTTCCTACAATGAGCAGTTCTTC. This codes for CASSEGRGSYNEQFF.

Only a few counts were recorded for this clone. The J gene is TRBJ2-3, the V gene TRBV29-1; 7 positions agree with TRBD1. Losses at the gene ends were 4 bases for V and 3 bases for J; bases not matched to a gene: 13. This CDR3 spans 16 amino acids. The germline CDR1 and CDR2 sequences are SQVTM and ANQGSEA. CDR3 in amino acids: CSVASLQGMKTDTQYF. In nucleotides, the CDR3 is TGCAGCGTTGCATCCCTACAGGGGATGAAGACAGATACGCAGTATTTT.

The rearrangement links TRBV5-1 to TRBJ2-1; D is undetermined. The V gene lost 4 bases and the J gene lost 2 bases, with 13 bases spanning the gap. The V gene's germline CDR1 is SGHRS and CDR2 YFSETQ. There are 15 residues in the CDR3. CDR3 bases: TGCGCCAGCAGCCTTTCCGACGGAACCTACAATGAGCAGTTCTTC. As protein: CASSLSDGTYNEQFF.